A selection of T cell receptor beta chains follows, all from one sample in a study of T cell changes during pregnancy in multiple sclerosis. This table comes from immunoSEQ multiplex PCR, and its TCRdb copy is limited to in-frame clones, with some not included. The repertoire includes about 51,000 clones, roughly 94% of them detected once, and less than 0.65% sits in the top ten. The source was CD4+ T cells from peripheral blood mononuclear cells, collected in the second trimester of pregnancy. The receptors originated from a female donor with multiple sclerosis, enrolled in a pregnancy study. CDR3s include the opening cysteine and the closing phenylalanine or tryptophan. Rows give clone size only sometimes, using once, few, many, or a class for an expanded clone.

TRBJ2-3,once,TRBV7-2,CASSSTSGTDTQYF
TRBJ2-7,-,TRBV6-1,CASSRPSAPYEQYF
TRBJ1-2,-,TRBV4-3,CASSLRQGQKGYTF
TRBJ2-3,-,TRBV6-6,CASSYGGMGTDTQYF
TRBJ1-2,-,TRBV5-6,CASSLSGVRYGYTF
TRBJ1-6,-,TRBV6-4,CASKSGKDNSPLHF
TRBJ1-1,-,TRBV6-5,CASSRGGVATEAFF
TRBJ2-7,-,TRBV9,CASSVGGLASYEQYF
TRBJ2-2,once,TRBV5-6,CASSLEAGRELFF
TRBJ2-6,-,TRBV7-9,CASSFLVDRVRRGANVLTF
TRBJ1-3,-,TRBV7-2,CASSLAHGSGNTIYF
TRBJ2-7,-,TRBV10-3,CAISEATVDEQYF
TRBJ1-1,-,TRBV10-3,CAITRTGGEGEAFF
TRBJ2-7,-,TRBV11-3,CASSRGDRAIDEQYF
TRBJ2-5,-,TRBV2,CASSDKLAWETQYF
TRBJ2-7,-,TRBV19,CASSITRQGKGEQYF
TRBJ2-3,once,TRBV5-1,CASSLEVAVTDTQYF
TRBJ2-1,-,TRBV7-8,CASGAGVLRGPTHEQFF
TRBJ2-1,-,TRBV7-8,CASSTRLAPSYNEQFF
TRBJ1-3,-,TRBV15,CATSSYRDTSGNTIYF
TRBJ2-6,-,TRBV7-3,CASSPQHGPGFLSGANVLTF
TRBJ1-2,-,TRBV19,CASSAPGEHYGYTF
TRBJ2-3,-,TRBV7-3,CASSQNEGDTQYF
TRBJ1-1,-,TRBV4-3,CASSQGYRNTEAFF
TRBJ2-5,once,TRBV29-1,CSVVARGKETQYF
TRBJ2-5,once,TRBV7-2,CASSLSHGGGQETQYF
-,-,TRBV6-1,CASSVRDFPYEQYF
TRBJ2-3,-,TRBV7-8,CASSSLAGVDTQYF
TRBJ2-3,-,TRBV30,CAWSVRRQLKDTQYF
TRBJ2-5,-,TRBV6-1,CASSESGRQETQYF
TRBJ1-5,-,TRBV11-2,CASSFSGAQPQHF
TRBJ1-6,-,TRBV2,CASSAGNNSPLHF
TRBJ1-2,once,TRBV5-1,CASSFGIGNYGYTF
TRBJ2-4,-,TRBV7-2,CASSLEELAKNIQYF
TRBJ1-2,once,TRBV5-1,CASSSQVQIGGYTF
TRBJ2-4,-,TRBV5-5,CASSLAWGAKNIQYF
TRBJ1-2,-,TRBV4-3,CASSQVAVYSSNYGYTF